The next 26 T cell receptor beta chains were all read from a single sample in a study of somatic mutations in cytotoxic T cells in rheumatoid arthritis. Assay used: immunoSEQ multiplex PCR; TCRdb lists only in-frame clones, some missing. The table has around 20,000 clones, around 63% seen once. The source material was CD8+ T cells sorted from blood. These receptors were collected from an adult with rheumatoid arthritis.

CDR3 residues: CASSYSLGNTGELFF. CDR3 nucleotides: TGTGCCAGCAGTTACTCGCTAGGGAACACCGGGGAGCTGTTTTTT. The chain is built from TRBV6-5 and TRBJ2-2; no clear D. Germline CDR1 reads MNHEY; CDR2 reads SVGAGI. The CDR3 has 15 amino acids. V was cut by 0 bases and J by 1 base, with 6 bases left in between.

The CDR3: CASSVGGIGNQPQHF. The CDR3, as DNA: TGTGCCAGCAGCGTAGGGGGAATTGGCAATCAGCCCCAGCATTTT. The chain joins TRBV9 to TRBJ1-5, with no clear D. The V and J ends lost 0 bases and 2 bases respectively, with 9 bases between them. The germline V gene encodes CDR1 SGDLS and CDR2 YYNGEE. The CDR3 length is 15 residues.

The J gene is TRBJ2-5, the V gene TRBV7-2, with 8 bases identical to TRBD1. There are 14 residues in the CDR3. Unmatched junction bases numbered 7, after V lost 5 bases and J lost 5 bases. Germline CDR1 and CDR2: SGHTA and FQGNSA. CDR3 amino acids: CASSPLTGAETQYF. The CDR3 coding sequence is TGTGCCAGCAGCCCATTGACAGGGGCCGAGACCCAGTACTTC.

The chain employs TRBV19 and TRBJ2-7; 9 nucleotides agree with TRBD1. Trimming removed 7 bases from V and 5 bases from J; junction bases left unmatched: 6. In germline, CDR1 is LNHDA, CDR2 SQIVND (reference sequence). The CDR3 sequence is 13 residues long. The CDR3: CASTEGTGHEQYF. For the CDR3, the DNA is TGTGCCAGTACCGAGGGGACAGGGCACGAGCAGTACTTC.

This chain uses TRBV5-4 with TRBJ1-5; D is possibly TRBD1 (6 bases). V lost 0 bases and J 2 bases, leaving 9 bases between the germline ends. The CDR3 has 15 amino acids. Germline assignment: CDR1 SGHNT and CDR2 YYREEE (reference sequence). The chain's CDR3 is CASSLGPGGNQPQHF. As DNA, the CDR3 is TGTGCCAGCAGCTTGGGTCCAGGGGGCAATCAGCCCCAGCATTTT.

This clone has only one observation. The chain uses TRBV7-8 and TRBJ1-5; 7 nucleotides match TRBD1. The ends lost 5 bases at V and 2 bases at J; junction bases unmatched: 9. This CDR3 has 16 amino acids. Germline V lookup: CDR1 SGHVS, CDR2 FQNEAQ. CDR3 in amino acids: CASSRDRVSGNQPQHF. The CDR3 DNA reads TGTGCCAGCAGCCGAGACAGGGTTTCAGGCAATCAGCCCCAGCATTTT.

The J gene is TRBJ2-1, the V gene TRBV28; 10 bases agree with TRBD2. V shed 6 bases, J shed 6 bases, and the junction held 5 bases outside the gene matches. CDR1 is MDHEN, CDR2 SYDVKM, per germline. The CDR3 contains 14 residues. The CDR3, as DNA: TGTGCCAGCAGCATCCTAGCGGGGGTCAATGAGCAGTTCTTC. Its translation: CASSILAGVNEQFF.

This chain joins TRBV11-1 and TRBJ2-3; D may be TRBD2 (6 bases). Trimming took 5 bases from V and 0 from J, leaving 24 bases between them. CDR1 and CDR2 (germline): SGHAT, FQDESV (reference sequence). CDR3 length: 19 amino acids. In DNA form, the CDR3 reads TGTGCCAGCAGCCACACCTGGGACTCCGAGGGACCTAGCACAGATACGCAGTATTTT. It translates to CASSHTWDSEGPSTDTQYF. The full variable domain, its missing parts supplied by reference TRBV11-1 and TRBJ2-3, is EAEVAQSPRYKITEKSQAVAFWCDPISGHATLYWYRQILGQGPELLVQFQDESVVDDSQLPKDRFSAERLKGVDSTLKIQPAELGDSAMYLCASSHTWDSEGPSTDTQYFGPGTRLTVL.

V usage is TRBV7-9 and J usage is TRBJ2-2; 10 bases agree with TRBD1. CDR1 and CDR2 (germline): SEHNR, FQNEAQ (reference sequence). V gave up 5 bases and J gave up 3 bases; unmatched junction bases: 3. The CDR3 has 15 amino acids. The CDR3 loop reads CASSPDRGYTGELFF. DNA of the CDR3: TGTGCCAGCAGCCCGGACAGGGGGTACACCGGGGAGCTGTTTTTT.

This clone turned up a few times. The chain carries TRBV2 and TRBJ2-1; 11 nucleotides agree with TRBD2. This CDR3 has 18 amino acids. CDR1 and CDR2 (germline): SNHLY, FYNNEI. V dropped 1 base and J dropped 8; count of bases not matched to a gene: 13. CDR3 residues: CASSEGPSLAGGLYEQFF. The CDR3 DNA reads TGTGCCAGCAGTGAAGGCCCCTCGCTAGCGGGGGGTTTGTATGAGCAGTTCTTC.

The chain recombines TRBV6-5 with TRBJ1-1; D perhaps matches TRBD1 (5 bases). The CDR3 runs to 15 residues. With 0 bases removed from V and 0 bases from J, the gap between germline ends came to 8 bases. Looked up from germline, CDR1 is MNHEY and CDR2 is SVGAGI. The CDR3 loop reads CASSYSIGVNTEAFF. The CDR3 DNA reads TGTGCCAGCAGTTACTCGATAGGGGTGAACACTGAAGCTTTCTTT.

This clone was recorded a few times. The chain has TRBV27 and TRBJ2-7; TRBD1 might be the D (6 bases). The CDR3 loop spans 13 amino acids. CDR1 and CDR2 from the germline V gene are MNHEY and SMNVEV (reference sequence). V was shortened by 0 bases and J by 9 bases, with 12 bases between the two germline ends. For the CDR3, the DNA is TGTGCCAGCAGTTTATCTATACAGGGCGGGCAGTACTTC. It is translated as CASSLSIQGGQYF.

The chain has TRBV29-1 and TRBJ1-1, with a weak D call TRBD1 (6 bases). V was cut by 3 bases and J by 1 base, with 12 bases left in between. Germline CDR1 SQVTM, CDR2 ANQGSEA. The CDR3 sequence is 14 residues long. The CDR3 DNA is TGCAGCGTTGATCTACAGGGCGGGAACACTGAAGCTTTCTTT. It translates to CSVDLQGGNTEAFF.

The chain joins TRBV7-9 to TRBJ2-1; possible D gene TRBD2, 5 bases. CDR1 is SEHNR, CDR2 FQNEAQ, per germline (reference sequence). The CDR3 sequence is 17 residues long. V was cut by 4 bases and J by 5 bases, with 21 bases left in between. CDR3 amino acids: CASSSGLVGSRHNEQFF. CDR3 nucleotide sequence: TGTGCCAGCAGCTCCGGACTCGTCGGAAGTCGCCACAATGAGCAGTTCTTC.

The chain has TRBV10-3 and TRBJ2-1; D is unclear. The V and J ends lost 0 bases and 6 bases respectively, with 21 bases between them. The CDR3 loop spans 18 amino acids. CDR1 and CDR2 (germline): ENHRY, SYGVKD. CDR3 in amino acids: CAISESNDPLENPNEQFF. The CDR3 DNA sequence: TGTGCCATCAGTGAGTCGAATGATCCCCTAGAAAATCCCAATGAGCAGTTCTTC.

CDR3 residues: CASSSSGSFYEAFF. As DNA, the CDR3 is TGTGCCAGCAGCTCTTCCGGGTCTTTTTATGAAGCTTTCTTT. The chain combines TRBV13 with TRBJ1-1; D is unresolved. V shed 4 bases and J shed 7 bases, with 16 bases lying between them. The CDR3 extends over 14 amino acids. Germline V lookup: CDR1 PRHDT, CDR2 FYEKMQ (reference sequence).

This sequence joins TRBV11-1 and TRBJ1-1; the match to TRBD1 covers 8 bases. This CDR3 comprises 18 residues. Unmatched junction bases numbered 10, after V lost 1 base and J lost 0 bases. Germline lookup yields CDR1 SGHAT and CDR2 FQDESV (reference sequence). This chain's CDR3 is CASSLEAGGSYMNTEAFF. DNA for the CDR3: TGTGCCAGCAGCTTAGAGGCAGGGGGCAGCTACATGAACACTGAAGCTTTCTTT.

The chain joins TRBV7-8 to TRBJ1-4; weak D call: TRBD1 (6 bases). The germline V gene encodes CDR1 SGHVS and CDR2 FQNEAQ. This CDR3 is 16 amino acids long. The V end lost 1 base, the J end lost 5 bases, and 14 bases lay between the germline ends. As DNA, the CDR3 is TGTGCCAGCAGCTTAGAAGGGGGAGGTGCCAATGAAAAACTGTTTTTT. It encodes CASSLEGGGANEKLFF.

J is TRBJ1-2 and V is TRBV27, with TRBD1 matching over 9 bases. The CDR3 has 13 residues. V lost 3 bases to trimming and J lost 8 bases; unmatched junction nucleotides: 4. Germline-derived CDR1 and CDR2 are MNHEY and SMNVEV (reference sequence). As DNA, the CDR3 is TGTGCCAGCAGTTTCTCGGGACAGGGCGGCTACACCTTC. Residues: CASSFSGQGGYTF.

V gene TRBV11-2 combines with J gene TRBJ2-5, with D unresolved. The end of the DNA fits TRBJ2-7 better, so the J call may be wrong. Germline values: CDR1 SGHAT, CDR2 FQNNGV. The CDR3 runs 11 residues. CDR3: CASSFGSEQYF. CDR3 bases: TGTGCCAGCAGCTTCGGCAGCGAGCAGTACTTC.

Comment on this clone: An end of the junction does not agree with germline; a read error may underlie this. The V and J genes are TRBV27 and TRBJ1-1; D not certain. From germline, CDR1 is MNHEY and CDR2 SMNVEV (reference sequence). The CDR3 loop spans 13 amino acids. The CDR3 nucleotides read TGTGCCAGTAGCGTCTGGGTAAACACTAAAGCTTTCTTT. This gives the protein CASSVWVNTKAFF.

This clone was found a few times. The chain joins TRBV25-1 to TRBJ1-1; 7 nucleotides line up with TRBD1. The germline gives CDR1 MGHDK, CDR2 SYGVNS. V dropped 1 base and J dropped 6; count of bases not matched to a gene: 5. The CDR3 is 14 residues long. The CDR3, as DNA: TGTGCCAGCAGTGAATCGACAGGGTGGGCTGAAGCTTTCTTT. Protein: CASSESTGWAEAFF.

The genes are TRBV19 and TRBJ2-3; tentatively, D is TRBD2 (6 bases). V was shortened by 6 bases and J by 1 base, with 14 bases between the two germline ends. The germline CDR1 and CDR2 sequences are LNHDA and SQIVND (reference sequence). The CDR3 runs 15 residues. In DNA form, the CDR3 reads TGTGCCAGTAGCAGTATGGGCGGGGGCACAGATACGCAGTATTTT. Translating it yields CASSSMGGGTDTQYF.

The CDR3 protein is CASSQTDRGGEKLFF. The CDR3 DNA reads TGCGCCAGCAGCCAAACGGACAGGGGGGGAGAAAAACTGTTTTTT. The chain is built from TRBV4-3 and TRBJ1-4; 10 nucleotides align to TRBD1. Trimming cost V 2 bases and J 8 bases; bases outside gene matches: 5. Germline CDR1 is LGHNA and CDR2 is YSLEER. The CDR3 extends over 15 amino acids.

The rearrangement joins TRBV27 to TRBJ2-3, with TRBD2 identical over 7 bases. This CDR3 is built from 15 residues. The V and J ends lost 0 bases and 4 bases, in that order; junction bases with no gene match: 4. Germline-derived CDR1 and CDR2 are MNHEY and SMNVEV (reference sequence). DNA of the CDR3: TGTGCCAGCAGTTTATCGGCAGGGAGGGCAGATACGCAGTATTTT. Its protein product is CASSLSAGRADTQYF.

The rearrangement links TRBV28 to TRBJ1-3; D is unclear. Germline V lookup: CDR1 MDHEN, CDR2 SYDVKM. Trimming removed 2 bases from V and 0 bases from J, with 8 bases in between. This CDR3 is 15 amino acids long. The CDR3: CASSLGLNSGNTIYF. The CDR3 bases are TGTGCCAGCAGTTTAGGGTTAAACTCTGGAAACACCATATATTTT.